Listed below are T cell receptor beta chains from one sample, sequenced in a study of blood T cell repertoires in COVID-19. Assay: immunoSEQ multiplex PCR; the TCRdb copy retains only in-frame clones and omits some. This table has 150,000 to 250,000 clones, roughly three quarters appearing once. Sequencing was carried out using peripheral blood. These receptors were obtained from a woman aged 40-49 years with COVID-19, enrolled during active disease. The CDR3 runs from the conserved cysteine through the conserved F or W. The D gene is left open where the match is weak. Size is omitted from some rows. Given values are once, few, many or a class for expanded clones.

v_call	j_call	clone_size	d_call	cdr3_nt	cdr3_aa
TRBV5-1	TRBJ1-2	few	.	TGCGCCAGCAGCTTGGGAGGGGGAGCTAACTATGGCTACACCTTC	CASSLGGGANYGYTF
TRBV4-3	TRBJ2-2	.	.	TGCGCCAGCAGCCAAGAGTCCCCTTTTGCGGGGGCTCCCGGGGAGCTGTTTTTT	CASSQESPFAGAPGELFF
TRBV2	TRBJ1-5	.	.	TGTGCCAGCACAAACTTGGGGGGGGCCAGCAATCAGCCCCAGCATTTT	CASTNLGGASNQPQHF
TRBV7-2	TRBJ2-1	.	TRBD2	TGTGCCAGCAGCTTAGTGGGCTTAGCGGGAGGATCATACAATGAGCAGTTCTTC	CASSLVGLAGGSYNEQFF
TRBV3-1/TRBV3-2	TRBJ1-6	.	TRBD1	TGTGCCAGCACCCGGACAGGGGCCAAGACCTATAATTCACCCCTCCACTTT	CASTRTGAKTYNSPLHF
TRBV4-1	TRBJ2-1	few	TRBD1	TGCGCCAGCAGCCAAGAAAGACAGGGGGCTACTACCAATGAGCAGTTCTTC	CASSQERQGATTNEQFF
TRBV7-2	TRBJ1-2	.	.	TGTGCCAGCAGCTTAGCCTACATGCGGGGAGATGGCTACACCTTC	CASSLAYMRGDGYTF
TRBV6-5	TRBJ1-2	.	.	TGTGCCAGCGATAAGGACAATTACTATGGCTACACCTTC	CASDKDNYYGYTF
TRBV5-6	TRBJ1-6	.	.	TGTGCCAGCAGCGACGGACTGAAAACCTATAATTCACCCCTCCACTTT	CASSDGLKTYNSPLHF
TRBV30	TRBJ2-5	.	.	TGTGCCTGGGACCACATAGCGATTGGGGGGGAGACCCAGTACTTC	CAWDHIAIGGETQYF
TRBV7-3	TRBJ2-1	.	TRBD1	TGTGCCAGCAGCTTACAGGGGGCGCGGGAGCAGTTCTTC	CASSLQGAREQFF
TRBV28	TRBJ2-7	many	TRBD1	TGTGCCAGCAGTCCCACAGGGGAGAGCCACGAGCAGTACTTC	CASSPTGESHEQYF
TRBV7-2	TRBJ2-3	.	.	TGTGCCAGCAGCTCCGCAGGTTCGGATACGCAGTATTTT	CASSSAGSDTQYF
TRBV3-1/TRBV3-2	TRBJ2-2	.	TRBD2	TGTGCCAGCACCTTCGGACTAGCGGGAGCTTCCGGCGGGGAGCTGTTTTTT	CASTFGLAGASGGELFF
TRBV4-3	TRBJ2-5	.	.	TGCGCCAGCAGCCAAGGAGGGGGGGCCGGAGAGACCCAGTACTTC	CASSQGGGAGETQYF
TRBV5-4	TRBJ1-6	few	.	TGTGCCAGCAGCTTGGGTACAGGGCCGTCCCTCCACTTT	CASSLGTGPSLHF
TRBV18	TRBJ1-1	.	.	TGTGCCAGCTCACCAGTAAAAACTGAAGCTTTCTTT	CASSPVKTEAFF
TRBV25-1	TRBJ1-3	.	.	TGTGCCAGCAGTGAATTTGGGGGGAACTCTGGAAACACCATATATTTT	CASSEFGGNSGNTIYF
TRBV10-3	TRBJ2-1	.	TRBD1	TGTGCAATACGGGGCGGGACAGGCTCCTACAATGAGCAGTTCTTC	CAIRGGTGSYNEQFF
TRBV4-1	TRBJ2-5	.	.	TGCGCCAGCAGCCCCCTCCCAGGGGTCAAGGAGACCCAGTACTTC	CASSPLPGVKETQYF
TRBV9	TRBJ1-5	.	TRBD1	TGTGCCAGCAGTGAGACAGGGACCAGCAATCAGCCCCAGCATTTT	CASSETGTSNQPQHF
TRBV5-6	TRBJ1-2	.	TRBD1	TGTGCCAGCAGCTTGGTTATACGGACAGGGGTGGGATATGGCTACACCTTC	CASSLVIRTGVGYGYTF
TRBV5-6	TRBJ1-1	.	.	TGTGCCAGCAGCTTCTTGGACACAGTGAACACTGAAGCTTTCTTT	CASSFLDTVNTEAFF
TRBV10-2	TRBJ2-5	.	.	TGCGCCAGCAGTGAGGGGCGGGGGACCCAGTACTTC	CASSEGRGTQYF
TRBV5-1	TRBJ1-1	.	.	TGCGCCAGCAGCGGGGGGCAGGGAGGGAGGTTGCCTGAAGCTTTCTTT	CASSGGQGGRLPEAFF
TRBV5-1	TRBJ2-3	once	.	TGCGCCAGCAGCAAAGGACAGAGAAGTGATACGCAGTATTTT	CASSKGQRSDTQYF
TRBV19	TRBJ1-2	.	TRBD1	TGTGCCAGTAGTCCCGGACAGGCCTACTATGGCTACACCTTC	CASSPGQAYYGYTF
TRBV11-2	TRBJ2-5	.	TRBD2	TGTGCCAGCAGCCCCGCTGTTAGTAGCGGGGGTGGAGAGACCCAGTACTTC	CASSPAVSSGGGETQYF
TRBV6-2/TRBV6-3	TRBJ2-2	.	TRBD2	TGTGCCAGCAGTTATGAACTAGCGAGGACCGGGGAGCTGTTTTTT	CASSYELARTGELFF
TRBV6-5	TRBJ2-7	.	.	TGTGCCAGCAGTTACTCGTCTGCGGACTCCTACGAGCAGTACTTC	CASSYSSADSYEQYF
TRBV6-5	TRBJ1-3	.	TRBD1	TGTGCCAGCAGGAAGACAGGGGGCTCTGGAAACACCATATATTTT	CASRKTGGSGNTIYF
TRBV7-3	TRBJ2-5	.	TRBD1	TGTGCCAGCAGCTTAAACAGGGGGGAGACCCAGTACTTC	CASSLNRGETQYF
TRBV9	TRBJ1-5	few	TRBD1	TGTGCCAGCAGCGTAGATGGACAGGGTAATCAGCCCCAGCATTTT	CASSVDGQGNQPQHF
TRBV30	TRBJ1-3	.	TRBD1	TGTGCCTGGACGGGACAGGGTGGAAACACCATATATTTT	CAWTGQGGNTIYF
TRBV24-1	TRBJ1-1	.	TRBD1	TGTGCCACCATTACCCCCTTGGACAGGGACACTGAAGCTTTCTTT	CATITPLDRDTEAFF
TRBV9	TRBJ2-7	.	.	TGTGCCAGCAATAGGGCACAGGGTCTTGGATCCTACGAGCAGTACTTC	CASNRAQGLGSYEQYF
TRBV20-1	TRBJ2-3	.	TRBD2	TGCAGTGCTAGTCGAGCGGGGGGCCCAGATACGCAGTATTTT	CSASRAGGPDTQYF
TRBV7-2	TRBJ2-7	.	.	TGTGCCAGCAGCTCGCCAGGGTACGAGCAGTACTTC	CASSSPGYEQYF
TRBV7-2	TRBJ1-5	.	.	TGTGCCAGCAGCCTGGCAGGCCGCAATCAGCCCCAGCATTTT	CASSLAGRNQPQHF
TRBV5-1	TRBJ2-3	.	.	TGCGCCAGCGCCCTGGGGGCGGATACGCAGTATTTT	CASALGADTQYF
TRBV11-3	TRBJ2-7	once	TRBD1	TGTGCCAGCAGCTTAGAGGGGACAGGGGTAAAGCAGTACTTC	CASSLEGTGVKQYF
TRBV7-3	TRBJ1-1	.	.	TGTGCCAGCAGCTCTACAGGGTATGTCACTGAAGCTTTCTTT	CASSSTGYVTEAFF